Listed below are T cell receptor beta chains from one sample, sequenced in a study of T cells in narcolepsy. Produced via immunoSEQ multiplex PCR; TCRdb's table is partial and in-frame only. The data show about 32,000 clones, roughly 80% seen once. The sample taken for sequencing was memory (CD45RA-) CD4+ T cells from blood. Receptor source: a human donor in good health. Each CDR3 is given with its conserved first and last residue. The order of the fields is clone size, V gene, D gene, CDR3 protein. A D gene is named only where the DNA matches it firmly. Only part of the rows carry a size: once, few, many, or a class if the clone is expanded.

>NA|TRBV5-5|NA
CASSRALPTQSSGNTIYF
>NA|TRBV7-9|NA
CASSPTGRRYGYTF
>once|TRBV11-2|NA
CASSVGQSGNTIYF
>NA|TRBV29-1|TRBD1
CSVELSGGNTQYF
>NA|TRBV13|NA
CASSLNSNTDTQYF
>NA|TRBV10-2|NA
CASSERANYGYTF
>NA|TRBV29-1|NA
CSVEDPPGGGYTF
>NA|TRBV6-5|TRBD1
CASSYSGTGGNQPQHF
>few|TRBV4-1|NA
CASSQGAGYTGELFF
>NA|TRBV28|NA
CASSLSSLGIDWYGYTF
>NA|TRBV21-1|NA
CASSAWEVETQYF
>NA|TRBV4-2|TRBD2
CASSQETGTSGGDSTDTQYF
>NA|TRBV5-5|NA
CASSPSHLRNQPQHF
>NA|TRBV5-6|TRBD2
CASTPGGGRNYNEQFF
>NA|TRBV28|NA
CASSFWAQPQHF
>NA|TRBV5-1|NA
CASSLAAGGGNTEAFF
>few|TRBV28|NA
CASNLGGMVYGYTF
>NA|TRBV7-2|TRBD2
CASRSSLAGGPDTQYF
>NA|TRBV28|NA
CASSFISQPQHF
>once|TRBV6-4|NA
CARSCSLSISGNTIYF
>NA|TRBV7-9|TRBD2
CASSLALAGGFTDTQYF
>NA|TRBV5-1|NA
CASSLSVRVHEQYF
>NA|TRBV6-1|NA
CASSVGGSEKLFF
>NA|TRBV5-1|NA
CASSHDGAEFQGYRPTQYF
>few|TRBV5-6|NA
CASSRALPTQSSGNTIYF
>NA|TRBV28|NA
CASSPPKGGGEKLFF
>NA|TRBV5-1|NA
CASSAHTEAFF
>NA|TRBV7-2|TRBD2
CASSRLAAYGTQYF
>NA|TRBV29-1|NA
CSVVWSSRDQPQHF
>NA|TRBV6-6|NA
CASRQGTDSPLHF
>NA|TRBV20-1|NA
CSSMRRDEQFF
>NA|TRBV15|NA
CATSRDPRNYEQYF
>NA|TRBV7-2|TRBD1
CASSLQGGGDSPLHF
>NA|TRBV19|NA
CASSLSGGSSYNSPLHF
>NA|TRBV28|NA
CASSLGGSGKTQYF
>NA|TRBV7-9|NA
CASLRVMNTEAFF
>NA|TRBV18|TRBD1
CASSQQGTPNTGELFF
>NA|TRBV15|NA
CATRGSGNTIYF
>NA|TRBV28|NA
CASSLRGVTEAFF
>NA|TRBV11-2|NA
CASSLDKLDSTDTQYF
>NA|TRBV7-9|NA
CASSPDVVGSPLHF
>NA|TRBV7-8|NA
CASSLSAGSTEAFF
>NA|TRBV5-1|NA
CASSQAQGGANEKLFF
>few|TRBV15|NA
CATSRGRVESPLHF